A single T cell receptor (beta chain) is shown here with its context. The CDR3 contains 14 residues. The V end was cut by 3 bases, the J end by 4 bases, with 10 bases between. Germline V gene lookup returns CDR1 MNHEY and CDR2 SVGAGI. The data belong to a study of blood T cell repertoires in COVID-19. Background on the study: Specimens from acute and convalescent COVID-19 originated in the United States, Italy and Spain. PBMCs, B-cell-depleted T cells, or T cells were the source of the cDNA or gDNA that made up the material.

In the original processing: For nucleated cells, counts were estimated from reference gene primer amplification. Some clones are missing from TCRdb's copy, which holds only in-frame ones; the method was immunoSEQ multiplex PCR. D and trimming come from the DNA, and the V and J calls and clone size come from that table. There are a few hundred thousand clones in the sample; about 91% occur only once, and approximately 13% lies in the top ten. The sample consisted of peripheral blood. The TCR sequence derives from a woman aged 60-75 years with acute or convalescent COVID-19. The chain has TRBV6-5 and TRBJ2-1; a possible D gene is TRBD1 (5 bases). The chain's CDR3 is CASSYRRQYNEQFF. The CDR3 coding sequence is TGTGCCAGCAGTTATAGGCGACAGTACAATGAGCAGTTCTTC.